The present T cell receptor beta chain was sequenced within a study of human T cells and chemical hapten exposure. About the research overall: Diphenylcyclopropenone doses were given weekly to the scalps of patients across the approximately 25-week study.

The study used a library that attached unique molecular identifiers to individual cDNA molecules. TCRdb called the RACE reads again in MiXCR, with one record for every CDR3 protein. Here the sample spans roughly 180,000 distinct CDR3 sequences, 20% to 25% being singletons. Germline loops: CDR1 SQVTM, CDR2 ANQGSEA. The CDR3 totals 11 residues. The V end lost 5 bases, the J end lost 10 bases, and 13 bases lay between the germline ends. The time point was: patch test 1, 2 weeks after DPC sensitization. Regarding treatment: therapeutic diphenylcyclopropenone sensitization with weekly scalp DPC. Ahead of applying each patch test, blood was sampled. Suited to DPC and affected by alopecia, the donors ranged from 18 to 70 years old.

This sequence joins TRBV29-1 and TRBJ2-3, with D possibly TRBD2 on 6 matching bases. The source is a woman between 50 and 59 years old with alopecia areata. Some clones in this sample may be carry-over from other donors' samples. The sample in question was whole blood, obtained in connection with sensitization to the hapten diphenylcyclopropenone (DPC). CDR3 DNA: TGCAGCGTTCCATCCGGGACTTCGCAGTATTTT. Translation gives CSVPSGTSQYF.